This T cell receptor (beta chain) was captured in a study of cytomegalovirus exposure and HLA in healthy donors. On the study more broadly: There were fewer than 500 genotyped donors. Of these, about 81% fell in the genetic ancestry cluster associated with self-reported Caucasian donors. Study-wide results and caveats: Altogether, 160 or so TCR beta chains were recorded as cytomegalovirus-associated. Later on, an analysis showed TCR association rates differing by HLA locus, with DRB1 the most and HLA-C the fewest.

A remark on this clone: The antigen is undetermined.

The PCR contained 60 Vbeta and 13 Jbeta primers. Some clones are missing from TCRdb's copy, which holds only in-frame ones; the method was immunoSEQ multiplex PCR. The table records some 140,000 clones, around 80% of them present only once. The CDR3 has 16 residues. The V and J ends lost 4 bases and 0 bases respectively, with 10 bases between them. In germline, CDR1 is MNHNY, CDR2 SVGAGI (reference sequence). This receptor was obtained from a male donor in good health and CMV-seropositive. Input material: PBMCs. The chain combines TRBV6-6 with TRBJ2-6; D uncertain. The CDR3 loop reads CASSFGVISGANVLTF. CDR3 coding DNA: TGTGCCAGCAGTTTTGGAGTGATCTCTGGGGCCAACGTCCTGACTTTC.